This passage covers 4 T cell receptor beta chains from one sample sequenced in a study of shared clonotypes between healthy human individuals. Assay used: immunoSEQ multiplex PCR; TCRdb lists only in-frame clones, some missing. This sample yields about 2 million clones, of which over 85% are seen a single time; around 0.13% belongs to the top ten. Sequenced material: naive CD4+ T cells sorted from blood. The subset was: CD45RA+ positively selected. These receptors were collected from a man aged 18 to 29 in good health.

The CDR3 DNA sequence: TGTGCCTGGAGTGTAAATTCCGGTACAGGGGATGGCTACACCTTC. It yields the protein CAWSVNSGTGDGYTF. The chain links TRBV30 to TRBJ1-2, with 7 bases that match TRBD1. The CDR3 runs 15 residues. V was pared by 0 bases and J by 6 bases, with 10 bases of the junction left unmatched. Germline CDR1 GTSNPN, CDR2 SVGIG (reference sequence).

The CDR3 here is CASTQGGSYEQYF. The CDR3 DNA is TGTGCCAGCACCCAGGGGGGGTCCTACGAGCAGTACTTC. This sequence joins TRBV6-6 and TRBJ2-7; either TRBD1 or TRBD2 may fit D (7 bases each). The CDR3 runs 13 residues. The germline V gene has CDR1 MNHNY and CDR2 SVGAGI (reference sequence). V was trimmed by 7 bases and J by 1 base, leaving 11 bases between them.

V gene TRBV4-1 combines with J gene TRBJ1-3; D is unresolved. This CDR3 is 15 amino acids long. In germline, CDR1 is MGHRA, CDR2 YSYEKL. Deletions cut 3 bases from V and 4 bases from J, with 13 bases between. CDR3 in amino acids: CASSQRTDSGNTIYF. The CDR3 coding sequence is TGCGCCAGCAGCCAGCGCACAGACTCGGGAAACACCATATATTTT.

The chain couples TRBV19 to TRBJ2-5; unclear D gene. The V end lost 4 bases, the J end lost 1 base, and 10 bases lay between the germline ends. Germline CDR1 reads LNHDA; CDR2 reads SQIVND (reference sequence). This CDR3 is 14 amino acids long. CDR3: CASSNRQFQETQYF. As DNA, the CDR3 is TGTGCCAGTAGTAATCGCCAGTTCCAAGAGACCCAGTACTTC.